A selection of T cell receptor beta chains follows, all from one sample in a study of pediatric ulcerative colitis. This table comes from immunoSEQ multiplex PCR, and its TCRdb copy is limited to in-frame clones, with some not included. The sample lists approximately 11,000 clones, around 82% occurring once. The sample consisted of gut tissue. These receptors all stem from a girl under 18 who was a control in a study of pediatric ulcerative colitis. CDR3s include the opening cysteine and the closing phenylalanine or tryptophan. D genes are given only for firm matches. Size values are once, few and many counts, or a class for expanded clones, and some rows have none.

V gene	clone size	CDR3 length	J gene	D gene	CDR3 protein	CDR3 DNA
TRBV6-1	-	15	TRBJ1-5	-	CASRTGTYSNQPQHF	TGTGCCAGCAGGACAGGAACTTATAGCAATCAGCCCCAGCATTTT
TRBV18	-	13	TRBJ2-5	-	CASLRSVQETQYF	TGTGCCAGCTTGAGATCGGTCCAAGAGACCCAGTACTTC
TRBV5-6	-	17	TRBJ2-3	TRBD2	CASSFEGLARIPDTQYF	TGTGCCAGCAGCTTTGAGGGACTAGCACGCATTCCAGATACGCAGTATTTT
TRBV10-1	-	14	TRBJ2-7	TRBD1	CASSEPGQGKEQYF	TGCGCCAGCAGTGAGCCAGGACAGGGGAAGGAGCAGTACTTC
TRBV19	-	16	TRBJ2-7	-	CASLGRVRGNSYEQYF	TGTGCCAGCCTAGGGCGAGTCCGAGGGAATTCCTACGAGCAGTACTTC
TRBV27	-	15	TRBJ2-7	-	CASSLIGTVVYEQYF	TGTGCCAGCAGTTTAATCGGGACTGTTGTCTACGAGCAGTACTTC
TRBV6-6	-	12	TRBJ1-2	TRBD1	CASSYGTDGYTF	TGTGCCAGCAGTTACGGGACAGATGGCTACACCTTC
TRBV5-4	-	18	TRBJ1-5	-	CASSHVGPRIIHNQPQHF	TGTGCCAGCAGTCACGTAGGCCCCCGTATCATCCACAATCAGCCCCAGCATTTT
TRBV27	few	14	TRBJ1-2	-	CASSPLGAPYGYTF	TGTGCCAGCAGTCCCCTTGGGGCGCCTTATGGCTACACCTTC
TRBV7-8	-	14	TRBJ1-1	-	CASSLAPKDTEAFF	TGTGCCAGCAGCTTGGCGCCAAAGGACACTGAAGCTTTCTTT
TRBV6-6	-	13	TRBJ2-7	TRBD2	CASSPSGRYEQYF	TGTGCCAGCTCTCCTAGCGGGAGATACGAGCAGTACTTC
TRBV4-2	-	16	TRBJ2-1	TRBD2	CASSPSGLAGGDEQFF	TGTGCCAGCAGCCCAAGCGGCCTAGCGGGAGGCGATGAGCAGTTCTTC
TRBV19	-	19	TRBJ2-1	TRBD2	CASRRAGLAGGLTYNEQFF	TGTGCCAGTAGGCGAGCCGGACTAGCGGGAGGGCTCACCTACAATGAGCAGTTCTTC
TRBV28	-	14	TRBJ2-3	-	CASRLEGGTDTQYF	TGTGCCAGCAGACTCGAGGGGGGCACAGATACGCAGTATTTT
TRBV19	-	12	TRBJ1-1	-	CATQTVNTEAFF	TGTGCCACCCAGACAGTGAACACTGAAGCTTTCTTT
TRBV9	-	15	TRBJ2-7	-	CASSVVGVRSYEQYF	TGTGCCAGCAGCGTAGTGGGGGTGCGATCCTACGAGCAGTACTTC
TRBV5-8	once	14	TRBJ2-3	-	CASPTEPWVDTQYF	TGTGCCTCCCCGACCGAACCTTGGGTCGACACGCAGTATTTT
TRBV28	-	14	TRBJ1-1	-	CASSLIGSNTEAFF	TGTGCCAGCAGTTTAATCGGATCGAACACTGAAGCTTTCTTT
TRBV28	-	14	TRBJ2-3	TRBD2	CASSRSGKADTQYF	TGTGCCAGCAGTCGTAGCGGGAAAGCAGATACGCAGTATTTT
TRBV5-1	-	14	TRBJ2-2	-	CASTSTASTGELFF	TGCGCCAGCACCAGCACAGCTAGCACCGGGGAGCTGTTTTTT
TRBV28	-	17	TRBJ2-7	TRBD2	CASSLTSGTLNTYEQYF	TGTGCCAGCAGCCTGACTAGCGGGACCCTAAATACCTACGAGCAGTACTTC
TRBV7-8	-	15	TRBJ1-5	-	CASSLDRNSNQPQHF	TGTGCCAGCAGCTTAGACAGAAATAGCAATCAGCCCCAGCATTTT